The rows below give T cell receptor beta chains drawn from one sample of a study of blood T cells in healthy people across ages. TCRdb passed the 5' RACE reads through MiXCR, listing each CDR3 protein once. The repertoire includes roughly 1.5 million distinct CDR3 sequences, roughly two fifths of them detected once, and around 4% sits in the top ten. Specimen: blood. The source of these receptors is a woman aged 18-29 years in good health. Each CDR3 is given without its conserved first and last residue. The D gene is left open where the match is weak.

ASSYDLNKQF,TRBV6-6,NA,TRBJ2-1
GAPAGEKTQY,TRBV29-1,TRBD2,TRBJ2-5
ASSRDGTYNSPLH,TRBV27,NA,TRBJ1-6
ACSLEGGTNYGYT,TRBV12-3/TRBV12-4,NA,TRBJ1-2
ASSLVRDRGYREQF,TRBV7-2,TRBD1,TRBJ2-1
SANTGLADYNEQF,TRBV20-1,TRBD2,TRBJ2-1
SADISGGNVQY,TRBV20-1,TRBD2,TRBJ2-7
ASSLRGPLTDTQY,TRBV12-3/TRBV12-4,NA,TRBJ2-3
ASTLGGRLAYNEQF,TRBV11-2,TRBD2,TRBJ2-1
ASSLFGAASSYNEQF,TRBV11-2,NA,TRBJ2-1
ARTQNGKNEQF,TRBV12-3/TRBV12-4,NA,TRBJ2-1
SARETGRWNTEAF,TRBV20-1,NA,TRBJ1-1
ASSQALAGGHNEQF,TRBV4-1,TRBD2,TRBJ2-1
ASSRGQGNYGYT,TRBV19,TRBD1,TRBJ1-2
ASTLGSSYNSPLH,TRBV6-5,NA,TRBJ1-6
ASRALWGLAGVSHEQY,TRBV6-1,TRBD2,TRBJ2-7
ASSPNQGQSGNTIY,TRBV7-9,NA,TRBJ1-3
ASSSRNSEVGEQY,TRBV7-9,NA,TRBJ2-5
ASSEGVQY,TRBV25-1,NA,TRBJ2-5
ASSFVAADSPLH,TRBV7-9,NA,TRBJ1-6
ASSQGVSSNQPQH,TRBV7-2,NA,TRBJ1-5
ATSSDSSDTQY,TRBV15,NA,TRBJ2-3
ATSRDTPVHNEQF,TRBV15,NA,TRBJ2-1
ASSLGGMNMKAF,TRBV6-5,NA,TRBJ1-1
ASSPRGSRGNIEAF,TRBV13,TRBD1,TRBJ1-1
AIAADTEELF,TRBV10-3,NA,TRBJ2-2
AIRPGTEPNQPQH,TRBV10-3,TRBD1,TRBJ1-5
SARWGESQPQH,TRBV20-1,NA,TRBJ1-5
ASSLASFLRGWRDTQY,TRBV7-9,NA,TRBJ2-3
ASSEQSDYGYT,TRBV6-1,NA,TRBJ1-2
ATSDCLTTGTGDEQF,TRBV24-1,NA,TRBJ2-1
ASMSGTKGPKQQY,TRBV6-5,TRBD2,TRBJ2-7
SVGARTDTQY,TRBV29-1,NA,TRBJ2-3
SVAGVYSGNTIY,TRBV29-1,NA,TRBJ1-3
ASSLAGEYT,TRBV5-1,NA,TRBJ1-2
SVGTKMNTEAF,TRBV29-1,NA,TRBJ1-1
ASSLVDSINYNEQF,TRBV7-8,NA,TRBJ2-1
ASRSLGQGYTEAF,TRBV6-5,NA,TRBJ1-1
ASSYGGSTYEQY,TRBV3-1,TRBD2,NA
ASSFSLASGASADTQY,TRBV11-2,TRBD2,TRBJ2-3
ASSFQGNTQY,TRBV27,NA,TRBJ2-3
ASSNTALNSGANVLT,TRBV21-1,NA,TRBJ2-6
SVAIRDADTQY,TRBV29-1,NA,TRBJ2-3
AISDSTGNEQF,TRBV10-3,TRBD1,TRBJ2-1
ASSHRHEETQY,TRBV3-1,NA,TRBJ2-5
ASNRATNEKLF,TRBV12-3/TRBV12-4,NA,TRBJ1-4
ASSTTSGGADTQY,TRBV6-5,TRBD2,TRBJ2-3
ATRQGSSGYT,TRBV2,TRBD1,TRBJ1-2
ASSGGTGITEAF,TRBV5-5,TRBD1,TRBJ1-1
ASSYVGSYNEQF,TRBV6-2/TRBV6-3,NA,TRBJ2-1
ASSPVTGSNTEAF,TRBV4-1,TRBD1,TRBJ1-1
ASSLYRQGHSYEQY,TRBV27,TRBD1,TRBJ2-7
ASSLASGRDYGYT,TRBV7-9,NA,TRBJ1-2
SARDPDRLYGYT,TRBV20-1,NA,TRBJ1-2
ASSLLASTRTYEQY,TRBV12-3/TRBV12-4,NA,TRBJ2-7